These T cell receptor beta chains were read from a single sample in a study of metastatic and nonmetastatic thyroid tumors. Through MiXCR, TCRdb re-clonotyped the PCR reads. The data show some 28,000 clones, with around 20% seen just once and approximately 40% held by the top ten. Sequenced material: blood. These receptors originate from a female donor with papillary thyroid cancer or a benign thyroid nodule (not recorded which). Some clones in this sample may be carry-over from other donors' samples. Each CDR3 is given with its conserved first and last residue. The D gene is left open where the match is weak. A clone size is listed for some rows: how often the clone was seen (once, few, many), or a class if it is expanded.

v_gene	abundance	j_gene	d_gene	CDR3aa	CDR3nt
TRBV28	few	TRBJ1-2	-	CASTGLPLNYGYTF	TGTGCCAGCACAGGACTACCACTAAACTATGGCTACACCTTC
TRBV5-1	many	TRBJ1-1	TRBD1	CASSLDKQGANTEAFF	TGCGCCAGCAGCTTAGATAAACAGGGGGCGAACACTGAAGCTTTCTTT
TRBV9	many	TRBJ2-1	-	CASSVDHFSDEQFF	TGTGCCAGCAGCGTAGATCATTTTTCGGATGAGCAGTTCTTC
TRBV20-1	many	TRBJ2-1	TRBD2	CSARGAGVAVNEQFF	TGCAGTGCTAGAGGGGCGGGAGTGGCGGTCAATGAGCAGTTCTTC
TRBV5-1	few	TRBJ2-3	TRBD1	CASSLAWDSRTDTQYF	TGCGCCAGCAGCTTGGCTTGGGACAGCCGCACAGATACGCAGTATTTT
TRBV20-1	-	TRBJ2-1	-	CSARDAQLGGNNEQFF	TGCAGTGCTAGAGATGCTCAGTTGGGGGGTAACAATGAGCAGTTCTTC
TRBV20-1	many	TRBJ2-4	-	CSARSGAGTGNIQYF	TGCAGTGCTAGGTCGGGGGCAGGCACGGGGAACATTCAGTACTTC
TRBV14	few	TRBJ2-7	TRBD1	CASSQDLGGLGEQYF	TGTGCCAGCAGCCAAGACTTAGGGGGCTTGGGGGAGCAGTACTTC
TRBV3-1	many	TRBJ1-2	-	CASSQDITALGYGYTF	TGTGCCAGCAGCCAAGATATAACAGCACTTGGGTATGGCTACACCTTC
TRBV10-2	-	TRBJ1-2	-	CASRRDDYGHTF	TGCGCTAGCAGACGAGACGACTATGGCCACACCTTC
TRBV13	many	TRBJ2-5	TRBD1	CASSSGTGFFPQETQYF	TGTGCCAGCAGCTCCGGGACAGGGTTCTTCCCACAAGAGACCCAGTACTTC
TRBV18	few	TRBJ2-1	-	CASSPPVDYNEQFF	TGTGCCAGTTCACCACCAGTCGACTACAATGAGCAGTTCTTC
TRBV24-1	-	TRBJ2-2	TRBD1	CATKPDRDTGELFF	TGTGCCACCAAGCCGGACAGGGACACCGGGGAACTGTTTTTT
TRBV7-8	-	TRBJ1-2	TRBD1	CASSWARQGGYGYTF	TGTGCCAGCAGTTGGGCACGACAGGGGGGCTATGGCTACACCTTC
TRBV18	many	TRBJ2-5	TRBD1	CASSRDRQETQYF	TGTGCCAGCTCACGGGACAGACAAGAGACCCAGTACTTC
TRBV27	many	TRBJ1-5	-	CASGGDQPQHF	TGTGCCAGCGGGGGGGATCAGCCCCAGCATTTT
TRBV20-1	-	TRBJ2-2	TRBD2	CSAHLGLAGAGELFF	TGCAGTGCTCACCTCGGACTAGCTGGAGCCGGGGAGCTGTTTTTT
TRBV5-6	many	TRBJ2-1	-	CASSHQRALGYNEQFF	TGTGCCAGCAGCCACCAGAGGGCCCTCGGTTACAATGAGCAGTTCTTC
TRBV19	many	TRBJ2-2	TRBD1	CASKDRTGELFF	TGTGCCAGTAAGGACAGGACCGGGGAGCTGTTTTTT
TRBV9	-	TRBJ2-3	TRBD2	CASSVGSGSYTDTQYF	TGTGCCAGCAGCGTAGGAAGCGGGAGTTACACAGATACGCAGTATTTT
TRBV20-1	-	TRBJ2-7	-	CSAGTADEQYF	TGCAGTGCCGGGACTGCCGACGAGCAGTACTTC
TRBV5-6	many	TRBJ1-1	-	CASSPSWVTEAFF	TGTGCCAGCAGCCCTAGCTGGGTGACTGAAGCTTTCTTT
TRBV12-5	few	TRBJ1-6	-	CASARQTSSYNSPLHF	TGTGCTAGTGCCCGACAGACGAGCTCCTATAATTCACCCCTCCACTTT
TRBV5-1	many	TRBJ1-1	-	CASSLQASNTEAFF	TGCGCCAGCAGCTTACAGGCATCGAACACTGAAGCTTTCTTT
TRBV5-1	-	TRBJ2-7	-	CASSLSAGRRGEQYF	TGCGCCAGCAGCTTGTCGGCAGGGAGGCGAGGAGAGCAGTACTTC
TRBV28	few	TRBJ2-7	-	CASKGPGGTQEQYF	TGTGCCAGCAAGGGACCCGGCGGCACCCAAGAGCAGTACTTC
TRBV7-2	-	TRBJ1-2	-	CASSRLGDYGYTF	TGTGCCAGCAGCCGTTTGGGGGATTATGGCTACACCTTC
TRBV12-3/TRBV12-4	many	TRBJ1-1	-	CASSRDTTYTEAFF	TGTGCCAGCAGTCGGGACACTACATACACTGAAGCTTTCTTT
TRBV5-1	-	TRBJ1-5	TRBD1	CASSLGQGNPQHF	TGCGCCAGCAGCTTGGGACAGGGCAACCCCCAGCATTTT
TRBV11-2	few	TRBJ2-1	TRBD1	CASSRLGGQGYEQFF	TGTGCCAGCAGTCGCCTCGGGGGACAGGGGTATGAGCAGTTCTTC
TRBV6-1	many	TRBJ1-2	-	CASSLASGSYGYTF	TGTGCCAGCAGTTTGGCCTCAGGGAGCTATGGCTACACCTTC
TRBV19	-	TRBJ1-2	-	CASSSDRHTSNYGYTF	TGTGCCAGTAGTTCGGACAGACACACCTCTAACTATGGCTACACCTTC
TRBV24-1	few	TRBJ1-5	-	CATSDLNGQPQHF	TGTGCCACCAGTGATTTGAACGGCCAGCCCCAGCATTTT
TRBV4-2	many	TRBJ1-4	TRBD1	CASSQGTGPRNEKLFF	TGTGCCAGCAGCCAAGGGACAGGACCCCGTAATGAAAAACTGTTTTTT
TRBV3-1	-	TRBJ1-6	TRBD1	CASSQGSGTGNPPLHF	TGTGCCAGCAGCCAAGGGTCCGGGACAGGAAATCCACCCCTCCACTTT
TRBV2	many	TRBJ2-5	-	CASSSDLQETQYF	TGTGCCAGCAGTTCGGACCTCCAAGAGACCCAGTACTTC
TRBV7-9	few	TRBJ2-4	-	CASSLEHELQYF	TGTGCCAGCAGCTTAGAACACGAACTTCAGTACTTC
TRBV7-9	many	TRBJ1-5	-	CASSRTGALNQPQHF	TGTGCCAGCAGCCGTACGGGGGCCTTAAATCAGCCCCAGCATTTT
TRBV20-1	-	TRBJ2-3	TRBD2	CSARPVTSGRDTQYF	TGCAGTGCCCGACCCGTTACTAGCGGGAGAGATACGCAGTATTTT
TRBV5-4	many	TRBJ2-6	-	CASRLPGDGANVLTF	TGTGCCAGCAGGTTACCAGGGGATGGGGCCAACGTCCTGACTTTC
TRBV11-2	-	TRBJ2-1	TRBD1	CASSLDGQGAYNEQFF	TGTGCCAGCAGCTTAGATGGTCAGGGGGCATACAATGAGCAGTTCTTC
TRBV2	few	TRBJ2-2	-	CASSPTENTGELFF	TGTGCCAGCAGTCCTACAGAGAACACCGGGGAGCTGTTTTTT
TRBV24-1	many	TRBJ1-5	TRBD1	CATSQTGGDQPQHF	TGTGCCACCAGCCAGACAGGGGGCGATCAGCCCCAGCATTTT
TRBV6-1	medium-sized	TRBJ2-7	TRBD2	CASSLGASGLGEQYF	TGTGCCAGCAGCCTCGGTGCTAGCGGGCTCGGCGAGCAGTACTTC
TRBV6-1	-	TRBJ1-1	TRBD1	CASSEDRGDTEAFF	TGTGCCAGCAGTGAGGACAGGGGCGACACTGAAGCTTTCTTT
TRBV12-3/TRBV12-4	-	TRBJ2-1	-	CASSLAHPGDNNEQFF	TGTGCCAGCAGTTTAGCCCACCCAGGAGATAACAATGAGCAGTTCTTC
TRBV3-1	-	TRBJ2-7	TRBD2	CASSSGTNTYEQYF	TGTGCCAGCAGTTCCGGGACTAATACCTACGAGCAGTACTTC
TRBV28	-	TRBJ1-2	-	CASRSTQGYTF	TGTGCCAGCAGGAGCACTCAAGGCTACACCTTC
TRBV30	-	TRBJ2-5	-	CAWSRPNQETQYF	TGTGCCTGGAGTAGGCCCAACCAAGAGACCCAGTACTTC
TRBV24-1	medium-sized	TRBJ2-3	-	CATNDRTDTQYF	TGTGCCACCAACGACCGCACAGATACGCAGTATTTT
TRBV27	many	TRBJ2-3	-	CASSLSRPDTQYF	TGTGCCAGCAGTTTATCGAGGCCAGATACGCAGTATTTT
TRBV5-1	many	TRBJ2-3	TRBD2	CASSWDYTDTQYF	TGCGCCAGCAGCTGGGACTACACAGATACGCAGTATTTT
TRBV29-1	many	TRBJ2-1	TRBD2	CSVDLASGIGGQFF	TGCAGCGTTGATTTGGCTAGCGGGATCGGTGGGCAGTTCTTC
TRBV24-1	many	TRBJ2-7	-	CATSDAGTYEQYF	TGTGCCACCAGTGACGCAGGGACCTACGAGCAGTACTTC
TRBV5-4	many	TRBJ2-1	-	CASSLGGPLYNEQFF	TGTGCCAGCAGCTTGGGAGGGCCCCTATACAATGAGCAGTTCTTC
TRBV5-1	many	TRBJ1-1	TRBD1	CASSNWDRGDTEAFF	TGCGCCAGCAGCAATTGGGACAGGGGGGACACTGAAGCTTTCTTT